The 7 T cell receptor beta chains presented below share a single source sample, sequenced in a study of blood T cell repertoires in COVID-19. Profiling relied on immunoSEQ multiplex PCR, and the TCRdb table lists in-frame clones only, not all of them. The sample lists about 34,000 clones; roughly 80% were seen once. Input material: peripheral blood. The receptors derive from a man older than 75 with active or convalescent COVID-19.

This chain links TRBV6-4 with TRBJ2-1, with D possibly TRBD2 on 6 matching bases. Germline V CDR1 and CDR2: MRHNA, SNTAGT. Between the trimmed V and J ends, which lost 0 bases and 0 bases, there was a span of 15 bases. This CDR3 is 18 amino acids long. The CDR3 spells CASSDSGLWEDSYNEQFF. The CDR3 nucleotides are TGTGCCAGCAGTGACTCCGGGTTGTGGGAGGACTCCTACAATGAGCAGTTCTTC.

This clone was seen more than once but under ten times. V is TRBV5-1 and J is TRBJ2-5; 8 bases match TRBD2. The V segment lost 2 bases and the J segment 5 bases; nucleotides outside the gene matches: 11. Germline loops: CDR1 SGHRS, CDR2 YFSETQ. CDR3 size: 16 residues. Here the CDR3 DNA reads TGCGCCAGCAGCTTTAACCAGCGGGAGCCGACGGAGACCCAGTACTTC. Protein product: CASSFNQREPTETQYF.

The chain links TRBV18 to TRBJ2-2, with TRBD2 matching over 8 bases. The CDR3 sequence is 15 residues long. In germline, CDR1 is KGHSH, CDR2 LQKENI. The trim removed 5 bases at V and 3 bases at J, leaving 5 bases unmatched. CDR3: CASSSGTRDTGELFF. CDR3 bases: TGTGCCAGCTCATCCGGGACTAGAGACACCGGGGAGCTGTTTTTT.

The gene calls are TRBV7-3 and TRBJ2-3, with D possibly matching TRBD1 (6 bases). CDR1 is SGHTA and CDR2 is FQGTGA in the germline V gene. Trimming took off 4 bases at V and 2 bases at J, with 7 bases between the two ends. This CDR3 has 13 residues. The CDR3 reads CASSSGATDTQYF. For the CDR3, the DNA is TGTGCCAGCAGCTCAGGGGCCACAGATACGCAGTATTTT.

This sequence joins TRBV28 and TRBJ2-1; a weak D match, TRBD1 (6 bases). This CDR3 contains 14 residues. Germline CDR1 MDHEN, CDR2 SYDVKM. V was clipped by 3 bases and J by 7 bases, with 13 bases between them. The CDR3 spells CASSLGPRGNEQFF. The DNA of the CDR3 is TGTGCCAGCAGTTTGGGGCCCAGGGGAAATGAGCAGTTCTTC.

The V and J genes are TRBV19 and TRBJ2-5; a possible D gene is TRBD2 (6 bases). V lost 5 bases and J lost 6, with 10 bases in between. The CDR3 runs to 12 residues. Germline lookup yields CDR1 LNHDA and CDR2 SQIVND (reference sequence). The CDR3 spells CASSPGLQTQYF. CDR3 nucleotides: TGTGCCAGTAGTCCGGGACTCCAGACCCAGTACTTC.

This sequence joins TRBV6-2 or TRBV6-3 and TRBJ2-5; 8 bases line up with TRBD2. V lost 3 bases and J lost 0; bases outside the gene matches: 12. The CDR3 covers 18 residues. Germline CDR1 reads MNHEY; CDR2 reads SVGEGT. CDR3 in DNA: TGTGCCAGCAGTTATAGCCGGCTAGCGGGCAGGAACCAAGAGACCCAGTACTTC. Translated: CASSYSRLAGRNQETQYF.